This is a list of T cell receptor beta chains from one sample in a study of pediatric ulcerative colitis. Assay used: immunoSEQ multiplex PCR; TCRdb lists only in-frame clones, some missing. The data hold 30,000 or so clones, with about three quarters observed a single time. Sequenced sample: gut tissue. The receptor set was obtained from a boy aged 10-17 years with mild ulcerative colitis. Both conserved end residues are part of each CDR3. A D gene is named only where the DNA matches it firmly. Expanded clones get a size class; other rows say once, few or many, or leave the size out.

>TRBJ1-2|TRBV7-2|NA|NA
CASSLETGSPPPNYGYTF
TGTGCCAGCAGCTTAGAGACAGGTTCCCCTCCCCCGAACTATGGCTACACCTTC
>TRBJ2-7|TRBV5-6|once|NA
CASSLWGAIYEQYF
TGTGCCAGCAGCTTGTGGGGGGCGATCTACGAGCAGTACTTC
>TRBJ1-5|TRBV30|NA|TRBD1
CAWDRGSNQPQHF
TGTGCCTGGGACAGGGGTAGCAATCAGCCCCAGCATTTT
>TRBJ2-3|TRBV6-5|NA|TRBD1
CASSRQGAWDTQYF
TGTGCCAGCTCGAGGCAGGGGGCATGGGATACGCAGTATTTT
>TRBJ1-6|TRBV5-1|few|NA
CASSLWGADSPLHF
TGCGCCAGCAGCTTGTGGGGGGCCGATTCACCCCTCCACTTT
>TRBJ1-2|TRBV9|NA|NA
CASSVDQGSNYGYTF
TGTGCCAGCAGCGTAGACCAGGGATCGAACTATGGCTACACCTTC
>TRBJ2-1|TRBV5-1|NA|NA
CASSYRVGYNEQFF
TGCGCCAGCTCCTACAGGGTGGGTTACAATGAGCAGTTCTTC
>TRBJ1-2|TRBV30|NA|TRBD1
CGSDRDQLGYTF
TGTGGCTCGGACAGGGACCAGCTTGGCTACACCTTC
>TRBJ2-4|TRBV6-1|NA|TRBD2
CASSVEIAGSIQYF
TGTGCCAGCAGTGTAGAAATAGCGGGGAGCATTCAGTACTTC
>TRBJ2-1|TRBV10-2|NA|TRBD2
CASSELAGAPHEQFF
TGCGCCAGCAGTGAGTTAGCGGGGGCCCCCCATGAGCAGTTCTTC
>TRBJ1-6|TRBV10-3|NA|NA
CANTRDLNSPLHF
TGTGCCAATACCCGGGACCTGAATTCACCCCTCCACTTT
>TRBJ2-1|TRBV4-1|NA|NA
CASRLNVFQNRDEQFF
TGCGCCAGCAGACTTAATGTGTTTCAAAATAGGGATGAGCAGTTCTTC
>TRBJ2-5|TRBV27|NA|NA
CASSSAYQETQYF
TGTGCCAGCAGTTCCGCGTACCAAGAGACCCAGTACTTC
>TRBJ1-2|TRBV10-3|NA|NA
CAINPGSGYGYTF
TGTGCCATCAATCCGGGATCGGGCTATGGCTACACCTTC
>TRBJ2-7|TRBV13|NA|TRBD2
CASSRQRGDFSYEQYF
TGTGCCAGCAGCCGCCAGCGGGGGGACTTCTCCTACGAGCAGTACTTC
>TRBJ1-1|TRBV4-1|NA|NA
CASSQLPNTEAFF
TGCGCCAGCAGCCAGTTACCGAACACTGAAGCTTTCTTT
>TRBJ2-5|TRBV7-2|NA|NA
CASSPDPGLLEAQYF
TGTGCCAGCAGCCCCGACCCCGGCTTGCTCGAGGCCCAGTACTTC
>TRBJ1-2|TRBV5-8|NA|TRBD1
CASSLDTGGGYGYTF
TGTGCCAGCAGTCTTGATACAGGGGGGGGCTATGGCTACACCTTC
>TRBJ1-2|TRBV6-1|NA|TRBD1
CASSEAAGRGGYGYTF
TGTGCCAGCAGTGAAGCGGCGGGCAGGGGGGGCTATGGCTACACCTTC
>TRBJ1-2|TRBV5-8|once|TRBD1
CASSLTGQANYGYTF
TGTGCCAGCAGCTTGACGGGACAGGCTAACTATGGCTACACCTTC
>TRBJ1-2|TRBV11-2|NA|NA
CASSLNPTLPYGYTF
TGTGCCAGCAGCTTAAACCCGACACTGCCCTATGGCTACACCTTC
>TRBJ1-2|TRBV6-1|NA|NA
CASTRGGGYTF
TGTGCCAGCACCAGGGGCGGTGGCTACACCTTC